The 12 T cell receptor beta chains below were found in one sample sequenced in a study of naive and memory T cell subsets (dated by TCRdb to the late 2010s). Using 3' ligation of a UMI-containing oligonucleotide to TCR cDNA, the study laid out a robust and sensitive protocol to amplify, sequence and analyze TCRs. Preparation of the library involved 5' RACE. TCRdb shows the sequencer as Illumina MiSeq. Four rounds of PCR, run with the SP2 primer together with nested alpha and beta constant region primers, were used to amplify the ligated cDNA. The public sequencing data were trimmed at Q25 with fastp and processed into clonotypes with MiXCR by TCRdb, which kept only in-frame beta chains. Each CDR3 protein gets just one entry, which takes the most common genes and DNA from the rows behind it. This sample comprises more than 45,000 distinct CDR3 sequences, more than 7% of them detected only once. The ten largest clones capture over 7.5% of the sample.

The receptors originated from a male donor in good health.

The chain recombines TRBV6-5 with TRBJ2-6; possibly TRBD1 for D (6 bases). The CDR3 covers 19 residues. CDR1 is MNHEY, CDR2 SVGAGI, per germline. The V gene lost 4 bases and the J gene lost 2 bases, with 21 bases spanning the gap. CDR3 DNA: TGTGCCAGCAGTTCACCCTCACGTCCCGGACAGACTGGGGCCAACGTCCTGACTTTC. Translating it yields CASSSPSRPGQTGANVLTF.

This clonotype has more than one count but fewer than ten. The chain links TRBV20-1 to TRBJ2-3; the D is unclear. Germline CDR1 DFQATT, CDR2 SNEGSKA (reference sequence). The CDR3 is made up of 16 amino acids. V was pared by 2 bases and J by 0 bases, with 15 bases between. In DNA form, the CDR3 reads TGCAGTGCTAGACCCCAATGGGCGGCTAGCACAGATACGCAGTATTTT. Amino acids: CSARPQWAASTDTQYF.

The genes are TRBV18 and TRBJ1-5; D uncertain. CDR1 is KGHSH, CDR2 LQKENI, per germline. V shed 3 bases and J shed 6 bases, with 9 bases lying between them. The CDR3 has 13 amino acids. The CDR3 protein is CASSPPAGQPQHF. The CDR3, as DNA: TGTGCCAGCTCACCTCCCGCGGGTCAGCCCCAGCATTTT.

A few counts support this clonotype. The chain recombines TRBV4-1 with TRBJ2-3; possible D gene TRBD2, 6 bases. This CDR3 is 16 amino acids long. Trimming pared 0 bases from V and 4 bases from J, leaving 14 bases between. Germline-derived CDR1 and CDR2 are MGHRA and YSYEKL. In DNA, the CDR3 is TGCGCCAGCAGCCAAGATTTTACGGCTAGCGCAGATACGCAGTATTTT. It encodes CASSQDFTASADTQYF.

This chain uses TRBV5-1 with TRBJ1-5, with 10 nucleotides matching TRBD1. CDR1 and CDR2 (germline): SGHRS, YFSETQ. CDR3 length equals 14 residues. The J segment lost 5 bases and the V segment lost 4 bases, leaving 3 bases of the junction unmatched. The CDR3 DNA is TGCGCCAGCAGCCCGGGACAGGGGTATCAGCCCCAGCATTTT. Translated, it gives CASSPGQGYQPQHF.

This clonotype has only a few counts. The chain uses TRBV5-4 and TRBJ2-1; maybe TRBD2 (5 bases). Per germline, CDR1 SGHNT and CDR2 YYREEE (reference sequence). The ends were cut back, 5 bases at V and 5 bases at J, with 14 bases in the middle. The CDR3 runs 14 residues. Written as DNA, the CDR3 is TGTGCCAGCAGGCCGAGGGAGCGCGACAATGAGCAGTTCTTC. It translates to CASRPRERDNEQFF.

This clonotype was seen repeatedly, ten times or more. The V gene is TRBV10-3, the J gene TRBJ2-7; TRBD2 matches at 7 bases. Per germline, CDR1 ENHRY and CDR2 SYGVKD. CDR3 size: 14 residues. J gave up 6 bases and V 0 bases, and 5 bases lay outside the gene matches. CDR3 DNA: TGTGCCATCAGTGAGTCGACGGGAGGTGGCGAGCAGTACTTC. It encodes CAISESTGGGEQYF.

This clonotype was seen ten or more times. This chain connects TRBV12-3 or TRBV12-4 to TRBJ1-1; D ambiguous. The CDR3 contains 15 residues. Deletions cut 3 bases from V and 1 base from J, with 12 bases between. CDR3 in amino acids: CASSFPIAGNTEAFF. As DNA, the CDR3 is TGTGCCAGCAGTTTCCCCATAGCGGGGAACACTGAAGCTTTCTTT.

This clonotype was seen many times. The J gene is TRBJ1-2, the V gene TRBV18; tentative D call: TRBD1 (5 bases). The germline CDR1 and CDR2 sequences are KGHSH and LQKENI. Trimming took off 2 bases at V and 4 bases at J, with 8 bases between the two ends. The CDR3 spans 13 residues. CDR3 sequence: CASSPDSVYGYTF. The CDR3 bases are TGTGCCAGCTCACCAGACAGCGTCTATGGCTACACCTTC.

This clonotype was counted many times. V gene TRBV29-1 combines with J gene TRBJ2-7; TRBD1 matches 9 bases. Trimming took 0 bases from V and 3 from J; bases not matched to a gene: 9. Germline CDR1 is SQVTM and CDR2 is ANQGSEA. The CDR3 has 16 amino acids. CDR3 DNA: TGCAGCGTTGAAGATTCGGGACAGGGCGGGTTCTACGAGCAGTACTTC. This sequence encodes CSVEDSGQGGFYEQYF.

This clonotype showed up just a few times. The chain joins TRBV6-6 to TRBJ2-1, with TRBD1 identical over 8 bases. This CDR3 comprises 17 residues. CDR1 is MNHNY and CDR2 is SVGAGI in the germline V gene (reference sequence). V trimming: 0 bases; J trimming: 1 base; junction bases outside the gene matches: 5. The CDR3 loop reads CASSYSDRATSYNEQFF. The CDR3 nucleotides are TGTGCCAGCAGTTACTCGGACAGGGCAACTTCCTACAATGAGCAGTTCTTC.

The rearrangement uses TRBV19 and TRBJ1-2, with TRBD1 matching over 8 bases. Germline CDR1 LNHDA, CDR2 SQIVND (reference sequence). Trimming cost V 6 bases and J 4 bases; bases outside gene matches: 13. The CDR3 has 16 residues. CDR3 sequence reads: CASSVTGQANTYGYTF. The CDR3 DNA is TGTGCCAGTAGCGTTACGGGACAGGCCAATACCTATGGCTACACCTTC.